There are many counts of the clone carrying this T cell receptor (beta chain). Preparing the TCRbeta library involved the use of unique molecular identifiers. MiXCR, run by TCRdb on the PCR reads, gives a single entry per CDR3 protein. The data show 490,000 or so distinct CDR3 sequences, around 13% seen once. Trimming left V 2 bases short and J 3 bases short, with 6 bases between. CDR3 length equals 12 residues. Germline CDR1 is SGHRS and CDR2 is YFSETQ. This sample was taken from a study of T-cell reconstitution after alpha-beta-depleted transplantation in children. The sequenced sample was PBMCs from the stem cell graft donor, obtained from the stem cell graft. The source of this sequence is a human donor who donated a stem cell graft to a child with combined immunodeficiency. V and J are TRBV5-1 and TRBJ2-7, with D unclear. The CDR3 DNA is TGCGCCAGCAGCTTCACGGACTACGAGCAGTACTTC. Amino acids: CASSFTDYEQYF.